This T cell receptor (beta chain) is from a study of blood T cell repertoires in COVID-19. Study context: T cells, B-cell-depleted T cells, or PBMCs provided the cDNA or gDNA that served as material.

The CDR3 runs 16 residues. Between the trimmed V and J ends, which lost 2 bases and 0 bases, there was a span of 10 bases. Germline values: CDR1 MNHEY, CDR2 SVGAGI. Original data processing: Reference gene primer amplification in the assay estimated nucleated cell counts. The protocol was immunoSEQ multiplex PCR, while the TCRdb copy is restricted to in-frame clones and leaves out a portion. V, J and clone size derive from that table, while D and trimming were established from the DNA sequence. Here the sample spans tens of thousands of clones, 70% to 75% being singletons. This TCR was recovered from a man between 65 and 85 years old with acute or convalescent COVID-19. The rearrangement links TRBV6-5 to TRBJ1-4; D may be TRBD1 (5 bases). Source material: peripheral blood. The CDR3 DNA reads TGTGCCAGCAGTTACCGGGGCGGGGCAACTAATGAAAAACTGTTTTTT. This translates into CASSYRGGATNEKLFF.